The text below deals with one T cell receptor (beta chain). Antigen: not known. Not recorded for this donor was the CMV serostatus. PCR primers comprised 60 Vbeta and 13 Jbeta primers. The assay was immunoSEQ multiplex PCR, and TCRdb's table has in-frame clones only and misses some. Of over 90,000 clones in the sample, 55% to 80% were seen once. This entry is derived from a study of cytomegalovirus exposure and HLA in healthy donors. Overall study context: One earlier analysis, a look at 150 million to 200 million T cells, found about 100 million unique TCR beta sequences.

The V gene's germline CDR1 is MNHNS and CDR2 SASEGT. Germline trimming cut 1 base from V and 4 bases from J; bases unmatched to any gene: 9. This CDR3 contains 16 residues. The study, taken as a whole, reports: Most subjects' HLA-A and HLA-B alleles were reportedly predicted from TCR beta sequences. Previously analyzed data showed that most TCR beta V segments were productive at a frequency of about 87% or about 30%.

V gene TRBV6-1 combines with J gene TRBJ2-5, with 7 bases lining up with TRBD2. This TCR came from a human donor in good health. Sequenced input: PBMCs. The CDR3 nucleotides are TGTGCCAGCAGTGAAGGAGGGAGGGCCGGTAGAGAGACCCAGTACTTC. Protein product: CASSEGGRAGRETQYF.